This passage covers 12 T cell receptor beta chains from one sample sequenced in a study of blood T cell repertoires in COVID-19. The repertoire was sequenced with immunoSEQ multiplex PCR; TCRdb's copy has only in-frame clones and lacks some. The sample has approximately 290,000 clones, about 90% seen once. Sequencing was done on a sample of PBMCs or T cells enriched from blood (not recorded which). The origin of the receptors is a woman between 18 and 29 years old with acute COVID-19.

The V gene is TRBV10-2, the J gene TRBJ2-7; TRBD2 matches 9 bases. CDR1 and CDR2 (germline): WSHSY, SAAADI. Losses at the gene ends were 5 bases for V and 0 bases for J; bases not matched to a gene: 2. This CDR3 comprises 14 residues. The CDR3 here is CASSYSGSSYEQYF. Written as DNA, the CDR3 is TGCGCCAGCAGTTATAGCGGGAGCTCCTACGAGCAGTACTTC.

The chain couples TRBV28 to TRBJ1-5; the match to TRBD1 covers 7 bases. From germline, CDR1 is MDHEN and CDR2 SYDVKM. This CDR3 comprises 15 residues. Unmatched junction bases numbered 13, after V lost 3 bases and J lost 11 bases. In DNA form, the CDR3 reads TGTGCCAGCAGTTTCGGGACAGCCTACAGGATAGCCCAGCATTTT. As protein: CASSFGTAYRIAQHF.

The genes are TRBV30 and TRBJ2-2; 12 positions agree with TRBD2. Germline V lookup: CDR1 GTSNPN, CDR2 SVGIG (reference sequence). CDR3 length: 13 residues. J was trimmed by 5 bases and V by 7 bases; bases with no gene match: 2. The CDR3 nucleotides read TGTGCCTCAACTAGCGGGAGGACCGGGGAGCTGTTTTTT. It specifies CASTSGRTGELFF.

The J gene is TRBJ1-2, the V gene TRBV18, with D perhaps matching TRBD1 (5 bases). This CDR3 has 15 amino acids. V lost 1 base and J 7 bases, leaving 16 bases between the germline ends. Germline V CDR1 and CDR2: KGHSH, LQKENI. CDR3 sequence (DNA): TGTGCCAGCTCACCACTCGTCGGCAGGGTTCTTGGCTACACCTTC. Amino acids: CASSPLVGRVLGYTF.

J is TRBJ2-6 and V is TRBV28; D unresolved. Per the germline V gene, CDR1 is MDHEN and CDR2 is SYDVKM. The V end lost 2 bases, the J end lost 0 bases, and 17 bases lay between the germline ends. The CDR3 length is 19 residues. The CDR3 reads CASSLLAATHRSGANVLTF. Written as DNA, the CDR3 is TGTGCCAGCAGTTTACTTGCGGCCACCCATCGCTCTGGGGCCAACGTCCTGACTTTC.

This chain joins TRBV5-1 and TRBJ1-6; D gene unclear. Germline values: CDR1 SGHRS, CDR2 YFSETQ. Between the trimmed V and J ends, which lost 4 bases and 5 bases, there was a span of 10 bases. This CDR3 contains 14 residues. CDR3 nucleotide sequence: TGCGCCAGCAGCGCCGACGGGAATAATTCACCCCTCCACTTT. Its translation is CASSADGNNSPLHF.

The rearrangement joins TRBV28 to TRBJ1-2; D is possibly TRBD1 (5 bases). CDR3 size: 14 residues. V was cut by 8 bases and J by 4 bases, with 17 bases left in between. Germline V gene sequence: CDR1 MDHEN, CDR2 SYDVKM. CDR3 region: CASGAGGEGYGYTF. CDR3 DNA: TGTGCCAGCGGGGCCGGGGGTGAGGGCTATGGCTACACCTTC.

Here the CDR3 DNA reads TGTGCCAGCAGCGCGAATGGGCCTTTGGGGACCCAGTACTTC. It is translated as CASSANGPLGTQYF. The chain couples TRBV5-8 to TRBJ2-5, with D unclear. V was trimmed by 4 bases and J by 7 bases, leaving 17 bases between them. Germline lookup yields CDR1 SGHTS and CDR2 YDEGEE. The CDR3 is 14 residues long.

The rearrangement joins TRBV28 to TRBJ2-6; 10 nucleotides align to TRBD1. CDR3 size: 17 residues. Trimming cost V 8 bases and J 2 bases; bases outside gene matches: 9. The V gene's germline CDR1 is MDHEN and CDR2 SYDVKM. CDR3 protein: CASLTGTGVTGANVLTF. CDR3 nucleotides: TGTGCCAGCCTCACCGGGACAGGGGTCACTGGGGCCAACGTCCTGACTTTC.

J is TRBJ2-2 and V is TRBV28, with 10 nucleotides matching TRBD1. The junction had 10 bases not matched to a gene; V was cut back by 4 bases and J by 5 bases. CDR1 MDHEN and CDR2 SYDVKM come from the germline V gene. The CDR3 spans 17 residues. In DNA, the CDR3 is TGTGCCAGCAGTTCAGCCCTAGACAGGGGGCCTACCGGGGAGCTGTTTTTT. Translating it yields CASSSALDRGPTGELFF.

This CDR3 reads CATSDLAHGEQFF. In DNA form, the CDR3 reads TGTGCCACCAGTGATTTGGCCCACGGTGAGCAGTTCTTC. V and J are TRBV24-1 and TRBJ2-1; D ambiguous. Germline V lookup: CDR1 KGHDR, CDR2 SFDVKD. Between the trimmed V and J ends, which lost 0 bases and 9 bases, there was a span of 8 bases. The CDR3 is 13 amino acids.

The chain joins TRBV28 to TRBJ2-1, with 10 bases aligning to TRBD2. Germline V gene data show CDR1 as MDHEN and CDR2 as SYDVKM. The CDR3 length is 17 residues. V dropped 7 bases and J dropped 6; count of bases not matched to a gene: 15. CDR3 coding DNA: TGTGCCAGCAAAAACCCCCTAACTAGCGGGGTATCCAATGAGCAGTTCTTC. This sequence encodes CASKNPLTSGVSNEQFF.